The entry below gives a single TCR beta chain sequence along with its context. The data were obtained in a study of blood T cell repertoires in COVID-19. Generated by immunoSEQ multiplex PCR, the TCRdb table keeps only in-frame clones and is missing some. The sample yields approximately 160,000 clones, approximately 86% seen once. CDR1 LGHDT and CDR2 YNNKEL come from the germline V gene (reference sequence). V lost 4 bases to trimming and J lost 10 bases, with 12 bases between them. The CDR3 contains 12 residues. This TCR came from a man aged 60 to 75 with COVID-19, enrolled during active disease. This chain uses TRBV3-1 (or the pseudogene TRBV3-2) with TRBJ2-3; D is perhaps TRBD2 (5 bases). Sequenced sample: peripheral blood. CDR3 nucleotide sequence: TGTGCCAGCAGCCCGGGATCCCCCTCGCAGTATTTT. It specifies CASSPGSPSQYF.